Below are 17 T cell receptor beta chains sequenced from a single sample in a study of T-cell memory formation after mild COVID-19. TCRdb independently ran MiXCR on the 5' RACE reads; one entry per CDR3 protein. In the table there are around 150,000 distinct CDR3 sequences, 11% of which are singletons. Material for sequencing was PBMCs or a T cell subset sorted from them (not recorded which). The receptors derive from a man younger than 30 who had mild COVID-19 (a few samples of this study predate the infection). Cell type and time point are not known.

A few counts support this clonotype. This chain connects TRBV18 to TRBJ2-7; a possible D gene is TRBD1 (5 bases). CDR3 length equals 14 residues. Trimming pared 6 bases from V and 5 bases from J, leaving 17 bases between. The germline V gene has CDR1 KGHSH and CDR2 LQKENI. CDR3 nucleotides: TGTGCCAGCTCCCTGTCTCAAGGGGCTCACGAGCAGTACTTC. This encodes CASSLSQGAHEQYF.

This clonotype occurred a few times. The chain uses TRBV18 and TRBJ2-5; 8 bases agree with TRBD1. The germline CDR1 and CDR2 sequences are KGHSH and LQKENI. The V and J ends lost 2 bases and 1 base, in that order; junction bases with no gene match: 3. The CDR3 has 15 residues. Here the CDR3 DNA reads TGTGCCAGCTCACCAAACCAGGGGGCCCAAGAGACCCAGTACTTC. Translating gives CASSPNQGAQETQYF.

There are many counts of this clonotype. V usage is TRBV4-1 and J usage is TRBJ2-3, with D maybe TRBD2 (6 bases). V shed 4 bases and J shed 2 bases, with 7 bases lying between them. The CDR3 extends over 13 amino acids. The germline gives CDR1 MGHRA, CDR2 YSYEKL. The CDR3 sequence is CASSPRDTDTQYF. In nucleotides, the CDR3 is TGCGCCAGCAGCCCGCGGGACACAGATACGCAGTATTTT.

CDR3 nucleotides: TGTGCCAGCAGCCAAGATCCGGGACAGGCGGGTGAGCAGTTCTTC. This sequence encodes CASSQDPGQAGEQFF. V is TRBV4-2 and J is TRBJ2-1; the match to TRBD1 covers 8 bases. V was pared by 0 bases and J by 9 bases, with 7 bases of the junction left unmatched. The CDR3 consists of 15 residues. Germline V gene lookup returns CDR1 LGHNA and CDR2 YNFKEQ.

The chain uses TRBV13 and TRBJ1-6, with 9 bases aligning to TRBD1. CDR3 length equals 14 residues. With 4 bases clipped from V and 9 bases from J, the junction kept 4 bases outside the gene matches. Germline CDR1 reads PRHDT; CDR2 reads FYEKMQ (reference sequence). CDR3 protein: CASSWGQGASPLHF. DNA of the CDR3: TGTGCCAGCAGCTGGGGACAGGGAGCTTCACCCCTCCACTTT.

This clonotype has at least ten counts. This chain links TRBV10-3 with TRBJ1-2; D is perhaps TRBD1 (6 bases). Trimming cost V 8 bases and J 4 bases, with 8 bases left between them. There are 11 residues in the CDR3. Germline V gene lookup returns CDR1 ENHRY and CDR2 SYGVKD. This chain's CDR3 is CAISTGYGYTF. The DNA for the CDR3 is TGTGCCATCTCGACAGGCTATGGCTACACCTTC.

This clonotype was counted only a few times. The chain has TRBV5-1 and TRBJ2-3, with 7 positions matching TRBD2. There are 14 residues in the CDR3. Germline V gene lookup returns CDR1 SGHRS and CDR2 YFSETQ. The trim removed 0 bases at V and 3 bases at J, leaving 1 base unmatched. The DNA of the CDR3 is TGCGCCAGCAGCTTGGAAGCGGGGACAGATACGCAGTATTTT. Protein sequence: CASSLEAGTDTQYF.

V and J are TRBV29-1 and TRBJ1-5; 9 bases fit TRBD1. V shed 6 bases, J shed 4 bases, and the junction held 4 bases outside the gene matches. CDR1 is SQVTM and CDR2 is ANQGSEA in the germline V gene. This CDR3 is built from 13 residues. CDR3 region: CSVPGQGNQPQHF. Here the CDR3 DNA reads TGCAGCGTGCCGGGACAGGGAAATCAGCCCCAGCATTTT.

In this sample, this clonotype turned up many times. The V gene is TRBV10-3, the J gene TRBJ2-5, with 7 bases aligning to TRBD1. Trimming removed 3 bases from V and 4 bases from J; junction bases left unmatched: 2. Germline loops: CDR1 ENHRY, CDR2 SYGVKD. The CDR3 runs to 13 residues. The CDR3 DNA reads as TGTGCCATCAGTGAAACAGGGGCAGAGACCCAGTACTTC. Encoded protein: CAISETGAETQYF.

This clonotype has at least ten counts. Written as DNA, the CDR3 is TGTGCCAGCAGCTTCGAAAGAGGGGGGCAGGAGACCCAGTACTTC. Protein product: CASSFERGGQETQYF. The rearrangement uses TRBV3-1 and TRBJ2-5; D tentatively reads TRBD1 or TRBD2 (6 bases each). The germline gives CDR1 LGHDT, CDR2 YNNKEL (reference sequence). V lost 5 bases to trimming and J lost 5 bases, with 18 bases between them. The CDR3 runs 15 residues.

This clonotype was seen a few times. The chain has TRBV7-3 and TRBJ2-5; 7 bases are a match to TRBD1. Losses at the gene ends were 5 bases for V and 7 bases for J; bases not matched to a gene: 13. Germline lookup yields CDR1 SGHTA and CDR2 FQGTGA. The CDR3 runs 15 residues. DNA of the CDR3: TGTGCCAGCAGCCCGACAGGGTTCCCGATGGGGACCCAGTACTTC. This encodes CASSPTGFPMGTQYF.

A few counts support this clonotype. The chain joins TRBV7-2 to TRBJ2-7; no clear D gene. Germline CDR1 reads SGHTA; CDR2 reads FQGNSA. The CDR3 loop spans 14 amino acids. Between the trimmed V and J ends, which lost 1 base and 1 base, there was a span of 8 bases. The CDR3 DNA is TGTGCCAGCAGCTTAGTAGGCGGTTCCTACGAGCAGTACGTC. Translated, it gives CASSLVGGSYEQYV.

This clonotype appeared a few times. The V call is TRBV4-3, the J call TRBJ2-1; the D gene is possibly TRBD1 (5 bases). V dropped 0 bases and J dropped 9 bases, with 12 bases sitting between them. This CDR3 comprises 14 residues. The germline V gene has CDR1 LGHNA and CDR2 YSLEER. CDR3 protein: CASSQELRVGEQFF. In DNA, the CDR3 is TGCGCCAGCAGCCAAGAGCTCAGGGTTGGTGAGCAGTTCTTC.

This clonotype was counted many times. The chain couples TRBV5-1 to TRBJ2-3; 9 bases agree with TRBD2. Germline-derived CDR1 and CDR2 are SGHRS and YFSETQ. The CDR3 is made up of 15 amino acids. The trim removed 1 base at V and 6 bases at J, leaving 6 bases unmatched. In nucleotides, the CDR3 is TGCGCCAGCAGCTTGAGGGCTAGCGGGGAGGATACGCAGTATTTT. It is translated as CASSLRASGEDTQYF.

This clonotype was seen a handful of times. The chain joins TRBV30 to TRBJ1-1; D gene ambiguous. The CDR3 extends over 15 amino acids. CDR1 is GTSNPN, CDR2 SVGIG, per germline (reference sequence). Trimming removed 2 bases at V and 2 bases at J, with 15 bases between. The CDR3 loop reads CAWSNPFAVNTEAFF. CDR3 DNA sequence: TGTGCCTGGAGTAACCCTTTTGCGGTCAACACTGAAGCTTTCTTT.

In this sample, this clonotype turned up a few times. The gene calls are TRBV24-1 and TRBJ2-3, with D unresolved. Germline CDR1 reads KGHDR; CDR2 reads SFDVKD. The CDR3 totals 12 residues. The V end lost 3 bases, the J end lost 3 bases, and 3 bases lay between the germline ends. CDR3 protein: CATSDRTDTQYF. As DNA, the CDR3 is TGTGCCACCAGTGATAGAACAGATACGCAGTATTTT.

The CDR3 protein is CASSGSGTGRSEQYF. DNA for the CDR3: TGTGCCAGCAGTGGCTCCGGGACAGGGAGATCCGAGCAGTACTTC. J is TRBJ2-7 and V is TRBV25-1; 9 bases align to TRBD1. With V trimmed by 4 bases and J by 6 bases, 10 bases remained unmatched. The CDR3 length is 15 residues. In germline, CDR1 is MGHDK, CDR2 SYGVNS.